These T cell receptor beta chains were read from a single sample in a study of Graves' ophthalmopathy and Graves' hyperthyroidism. TCRdb redid the calling of the multiplex PCR reads with MiXCR, one entry per CDR3 protein. Among about 700,000 distinct CDR3 sequences listed, 40% were seen once. What was sequenced was peripheral blood. The receptor source for this set is an adult man with Graves' ophthalmopathy. Both conserved end residues are part of each CDR3. A D gene is named only where the DNA matches it firmly. A clone size is listed for some rows: how often the clone was seen (once, few, many), or a class if it is expanded.

size	J	V	D	CDR3	DNA
few	TRBJ2-6	TRBV9	.	CASSLKRDLNVLTF	TGCGCCAGCAGCTTAAAAAGGGACTTAAACGTCCTGACTTTC
many	TRBJ1-1	TRBV7-9	.	CASSQQRVEEAFF	TGTGCCAGCAGCCAACAGAGAGTCGAAGAAGCTTTCTTT
.	TRBJ1-1	TRBV7-9	.	CASSLSVASGEAFF	TGTGCCAGCAGCCTCTCAGTAGCTTCAGGTGAAGCTTTCTTT
many	TRBJ2-5	TRBV2	TRBD1	CASGGQGSPETQYF	TGTGCCAGCGGGGGACAGGGGAGTCCAGAGACCCAGTACTTC
.	TRBJ2-2	TRBV29-1	.	CSVDRADTGELFF	TGCAGCGTTGACAGGGCTGACACCGGGGAGCTGTTTTTT
.	TRBJ1-5	TRBV11-1	.	CASSSPDSNQPQHF	TGTGCCAGCAGCAGCCCAGACAGTAATCAGCCCCAGCATTTT
many	TRBJ2-6	TRBV2	TRBD1	CASGIGTGGGANVLTF	TGTGCCAGCGGGATAGGGACAGGGGGTGGGGCCAACGTCCTGACTTTC
few	TRBJ2-7	TRBV7-9	TRBD2	CASSLGSGTSYEQYF	TGTGCCAGCAGCTTAGGAAGCGGGACCTCCTACGAGCAGTACTTC
.	TRBJ1-2	TRBV4-3	.	CASSQDIKGANYGYTF	TGCGCCAGCAGCCAAGATATAAAGGGAGCTAACTATGGCTACACCTTC
.	TRBJ2-5	TRBV20-1	TRBD2	CSAQIGGLAGQETQYF	TGCAGTGCCCAAATAGGAGGACTAGCGGGCCAAGAGACCCAGTACTTC
.	TRBJ2-2	TRBV25-1	.	CASSLGPGSDTGELFF	TGTGCCAGCAGCTTGGGTCCCGGGTCGGACACCGGGGAGCTGTTTTTT
.	TRBJ1-2	TRBV29-1	.	CSVVKAGRTF	TGCAGCGTTGTAAAGGCAGGCCGCACCTTC
many	TRBJ1-6	TRBV9	.	CASSVTWGQSPLHF	TGTGCCAGCAGCGTAACATGGGGTCAATCACCCCTCCACTTT
many	TRBJ1-6	TRBV29-1	TRBD1	CSIRDSNSPLHF	TGCAGCATCCGGGACAGTAATTCACCCCTCCACTTT
few	TRBJ1-1	TRBV9	.	CASSGVAGEAFF	TGTGCCAGCAGCGGGGTGGCGGGTGAAGCTTTCTTT
.	TRBJ1-2	TRBV9	.	CASSPKDGGGYTF	TGTGCCAGCAGCCCTAAGGACGGCGGTGGCTACACCTTC
many	TRBJ1-5	TRBV10-2	TRBD1	CASSEVKGAAGGNQPQHF	TGCGCCAGCAGTGAGGTAAAGGGGGCCGCGGGGGGCAATCAGCCCCAGCATTTT
.	TRBJ1-4	TRBV2	.	CASTGTAEKLFF	TGTGCCAGCACAGGGACTGCGGAAAAACTGTTTTTT
many	TRBJ1-5	TRBV9	.	CASSVGAGGNQPQHF	TGTGCCAGCAGCGTAGGGGCAGGGGGCAATCAGCCCCAGCATTTT
.	TRBJ2-3	TRBV7-8	TRBD1	CAAGTGPDTQYF	TGTGCAGCAGGGACAGGGCCAGATACGCAGTATTTT
many	TRBJ2-6	TRBV7-6	.	CASSLESSGANVLTF	TGTGCCAGCAGCTTAGAAAGCTCTGGGGCCAACGTCCTGACTTTC
once	TRBJ2-2	TRBV10-3	TRBD1	CAISEPGQGGLELFF	TGTGCCATCAGTGAGCCTGGACAGGGGGGCCTGGAGCTGTTTTTT
many	TRBJ2-7	TRBV11-2	.	CASSRRGSEQYF	TGTGCCAGCAGCCGGCGGGGTTCCGAGCAGTACTTC
many	TRBJ1-1	TRBV10-3	.	CAISEGGWNTEAFF	TGTGCCATCAGTGAGGGGGGTTGGAACACTGAAGCTTTCTTT
.	TRBJ1-2	TRBV29-1	TRBD1	CSVRDRSGYTF	TGCAGCGTAAGGGACAGGAGCGGCTACACCTTC
.	TRBJ1-1	TRBV5-1	.	CASSLVKGSANTEAFF	TGCGCCAGCAGCTTGGTAAAGGGTAGCGCGAACACTGAAGCTTTCTTT
few	TRBJ2-7	TRBV7-9	TRBD2	CASSPGGGRFSEQYF	TGTGCCAGCAGCCCGGGGGGCGGGAGGTTCTCCGAGCAGTACTTC
.	TRBJ1-2	TRBV4-1	.	CASSQDPAGRMYGYTF	TGCGCCAGCAGCCAAGATCCGGCAGGGAGGATGTATGGCTACACCTTC
few	TRBJ1-3	TRBV20-1	.	CSARTMSGRSGNTIYF	TGCAGTGCTAGAACGATGTCAGGTCGCTCTGGAAACACCATATATTTT
.	TRBJ1-5	TRBV10-3	.	CASILRQPQHF	TGTGCCAGCATACTTAGACAGCCCCAGCATTTT
few	TRBJ1-5	TRBV11-3	.	CASRSKGNQPQHF	TGTGCCAGCAGGTCTAAGGGCAATCAGCCCCAGCATTTT
.	TRBJ2-7	TRBV19	.	CAWSVSSRGEQYF	TGTGCCTGGAGTGTATCGTCCCGCGGCGAGCAGTACTTC
many	TRBJ2-7	TRBV10-3	TRBD1	CAISEQGSYEQYF	TGTGCCATCAGTGAACAGGGGTCCTACGAGCAGTACTTC
many	TRBJ2-7	TRBV11-2	.	CASSNEGGTPAYEQYF	TGTGCCAGCAGCAATGAGGGGGGGACACCAGCCTACGAGCAGTACTTC
few	TRBJ1-2	TRBV20-1	.	CSASVRGYYGYTF	TGCAGTGCTAGCGTTCGGGGGTATTATGGCTACACCTTC
.	TRBJ1-1	TRBV5-1	.	CASNPTGTLMNTEAFF	TGCGCCAGCAACCCTACCGGGACATTGATGAACACTGAAGCTTTCTTT
.	TRBJ2-7	TRBV7-4	TRBD1	CASSPQLGQGVQEQYF	TGTGCCAGCAGCCCACAACTGGGACAGGGGGTTCAAGAGCAGTACTTC